This entry lists 29 T cell receptor beta chains sequenced from one sample in a study of blood T cell repertoires in COVID-19. TCRdb's copy holds only in-frame clones and misses some; the assay was immunoSEQ multiplex PCR. The data contain roughly 34,000 clones, approximately 88% of them singletons. The material sequenced was peripheral blood. The source is a man aged 55 to 70 with active COVID-19.

DNA of the CDR3: TGTGCCAGCAGCCTTAGGCAGGGGGATGGGGATACGCAGTATTTT. Amino acids: CASSLRQGDGDTQYF. V gene TRBV7-6 combines with J gene TRBJ2-3; 7 positions agree with TRBD1. Germline loops: CDR1 SGHVS, CDR2 FNYEAQ. This CDR3 is 15 amino acids long. Trimming took 5 bases from V and 6 from J; bases not matched to a gene: 11.

CDR3 bases: TGTGCCAGCAACACCCGGGGACTAGCCGGCCGAGGTAATGAGCAGTTCTTC. Translation gives CASNTRGLAGRGNEQFF. The gene calls are TRBV21-1 and TRBJ2-1; the table's D call of TRBD2 was not tested on the DNA. TRBV21-1 is described as a pseudogene. This CDR3 has 17 amino acids.

The genes are TRBV28 and TRBJ2-1; 7 nucleotides line up with TRBD1. This CDR3 is 18 amino acids long. Looked up from germline, CDR1 is MDHEN and CDR2 is SYDVKM. J was trimmed by 0 bases and V by 2 bases; bases with no gene match: 10. The CDR3 protein is CASSLPSSTGDSYNEQFF. The CDR3 DNA follows: TGTGCCAGCAGTTTACCCTCCTCAACAGGGGACTCCTACAATGAGCAGTTCTTC. The full variable domain, completed using reference TRBV28 and TRBJ2-1, is DVKVTQSSRYLVKRTGEKVFLECVQDMDHENMFWYRQDPGLGLRLIYFSYDVKMKEKGDIPEGYSVSREKKERFSLILESASTNQTSMYLCASSLPSSTGDSYNEQFFGPGTRLTVL.

The gene calls are TRBV28 and TRBJ1-5; no firm D call. The CDR3 length is 16 residues. V lost 6 bases and J 2 bases, leaving 17 bases between the germline ends. Germline values: CDR1 MDHEN, CDR2 SYDVKM. In DNA, the CDR3 is TGTGCCAGCAGGTTAAGAGGTTTAGGAGGCAATCAGCCCCAGCATTTT. Its protein product is CASRLRGLGGNQPQHF.

The chain couples TRBV14 to TRBJ2-1, with D possibly TRBD1 on 6 matching bases. CDR1 SGHDN and CDR2 FVKESK come from the germline V gene. V lost 4 bases and J 5 bases, leaving 12 bases between the germline ends. The CDR3 extends over 14 amino acids. CDR3 sequence: CASSRHAGDNEQFF. The CDR3 coding sequence is TGTGCCAGCAGCCGACACGCAGGGGACAATGAGCAGTTCTTC.

J is TRBJ2-1 and V is TRBV12-1; TRBD2 is the table's D call, not checked against the DNA. TRBV12-1 is recorded as a pseudogene. This CDR3 is built from 17 residues. The CDR3 sequence: CASSFDPGLAGVHEQFF. CDR3 DNA: TGTGCCAGCAGCTTTGACCCCGGGCTAGCGGGAGTACATGAGCAGTTCTTC.

This clone is a singleton in its sample. In DNA, the CDR3 is TGTGCCAGCAGCTTAGGGACTAGCGGGGTGGATTCCTACAATGAGCAGTTCTTC. It encodes CASSLGTSGVDSYNEQFF. The chain is built from TRBV7-9 and TRBJ2-1, with 12 bases fitting TRBD2. The ends lost 1 base at V and 1 base at J; junction bases unmatched: 5. The CDR3 spans 18 residues. CDR1 is SEHNR, CDR2 FQNEAQ, per germline (reference sequence).

This rearrangement joins TRBV11-2 to TRBJ2-2, with a weak D call TRBD2 (6 bases). Germline CDR1 reads SGHAT; CDR2 reads FQNNGV. The CDR3 consists of 14 residues. V shed 5 bases and J shed 1 base, with 8 bases lying between them. Here the CDR3 DNA reads TGTGCCAGCAGCCGGCGGGGGAACACCGGGGAGCTGTTTTTT. Amino acids: CASSRRGNTGELFF.

The chain is built from TRBV2 and TRBJ2-7; D ambiguous. The length of the CDR3 is 16 residues. Germline assignment: CDR1 SNHLY and CDR2 FYNNEI. Deletions cut 0 bases from V and 0 bases from J, with 12 bases between. This CDR3 is CASSEALASSSYEQYF. The CDR3 DNA follows: TGTGCCAGCAGTGAAGCGCTTGCGAGTAGCTCCTACGAGCAGTACTTC.

The V and J genes are TRBV27 and TRBJ1-5; D remains unclear. Trimming removed 5 bases from V and 0 bases from J, with 14 bases in between. From germline, CDR1 is MNHEY and CDR2 SMNVEV (reference sequence). The CDR3 is 16 amino acids. The CDR3 loop reads CASSADGPYSNQPQHF. In nucleotides, the CDR3 is TGTGCCAGCAGTGCTGATGGGCCGTATAGCAATCAGCCCCAGCATTTT.

V usage is TRBV5-1 and J usage is TRBJ2-3; no firm D call. Germline CDR1 SGHRS, CDR2 YFSETQ. Trimming pared 4 bases from V and 2 bases from J, leaving 11 bases between. This CDR3 region has 14 residues. CDR3 coding DNA: TGCGCCAGCAGCGAGGTAGCACACACAGATACGCAGTATTTT. Its protein is CASSEVAHTDTQYF.

V usage is TRBV5-6 and J usage is TRBJ2-2; D might be TRBD2 (5 bases). There are 15 residues in the CDR3. V was pared by 0 bases and J by 7 bases, with 13 bases between. Per germline, CDR1 SGHDT and CDR2 YYEEEE. CDR3 sequence: CASSLAPGFSGELFF. CDR3 DNA sequence: TGTGCCAGCAGCTTGGCCCCGGGGTTCAGCGGGGAGCTGTTTTTT.

This clone is medium-sized (0.01 to 0.1%) within its sample. The rearrangement joins TRBV2 to TRBJ2-7, with 10 positions matching TRBD2. CDR1 is SNHLY, CDR2 FYNNEI, per germline. CDR3 size: 16 residues. Trimming took 6 bases from V and 0 from J; bases not matched to a gene: 8. The CDR3 sequence is CASRETGTSVSYEQYF. The DNA of the CDR3 is TGTGCCAGCAGGGAAACCGGGACTAGCGTCTCCTACGAGCAGTACTTC.

The rearrangement joins TRBV7-9 to TRBJ1-4; 9 bases are shared with TRBD1. The CDR3 is 15 residues long. The trim removed 5 bases at V and 3 bases at J, leaving 4 bases unmatched. Germline V gives CDR1 SEHNR, CDR2 FQNEAQ (reference sequence). CDR3 sequence (DNA): TGTGCCAGCAGCATCACAGGGGGCCCTAATGAAAAACTGTTTTTT. This codes for CASSITGGPNEKLFF.

This chain uses TRBV7-8 with TRBJ2-2; 9 bases match TRBD2. The J segment lost 0 bases and the V segment lost 5 bases, leaving 13 bases of the junction unmatched. Germline-derived CDR1 and CDR2 are SGHVS and FQNEAQ. The CDR3 contains 19 residues. For the CDR3, the DNA is TGTGCCAGCAGCCCCCATATAGGGCTAGCGGGACCGAACACCGGGGAGCTGTTTTTT. Translation: CASSPHIGLAGPNTGELFF.

The V gene is TRBV6-5, the J gene TRBJ1-5; D unresolved. Germline V lookup: CDR1 MNHEY, CDR2 SVGAGI. V was pared by 7 bases and J by 7 bases, with 14 bases between. The CDR3 consists of 13 residues. Here the CDR3 DNA reads TGTGCCAGCAAACTTCCGGGTTCACAGCCCCAGCATTTT. Residues: CASKLPGSQPQHF.

The chain carries TRBV3-1 (or the pseudogene TRBV3-2) and TRBJ2-5, with 7 bases fitting TRBD1. CDR3 size: 17 residues. V gave up 1 base and J gave up 1 base; unmatched junction bases: 9. Germline V CDR1 and CDR2: LGHDT, YNNKEL (reference sequence). CDR3 protein: CASSQGRGDRAQETQYF. The CDR3 DNA reads as TGTGCCAGCAGCCAAGGTAGGGGCGACAGGGCCCAAGAGACCCAGTACTTC.

V and J are TRBV15 and TRBJ2-3, with D maybe TRBD2 (6 bases). The CDR3 totals 19 residues. Trimming removed 1 base at V and 3 bases at J, with 23 bases between. Germline V gene lookup returns CDR1 LNHNV and CDR2 YYDKDF (reference sequence). CDR3 sequence (DNA): TGTGCCACCAGCAGAGTTGTAGTTAGTCCAACCCGGGAGACAGATACGCAGTATTTT. Translation: CATSRVVVSPTRETDTQYF.

This sequence joins TRBV18 and TRBJ2-7, with D perhaps TRBD1 (5 bases). Germline loops: CDR1 KGHSH, CDR2 LQKENI. The CDR3 is 12 residues long. V was trimmed by 3 bases and J by 3 bases, leaving 6 bases between them. CDR3 coding DNA: TGTGCCAGCTCACCCGACAGCTACGAGCAGTACTTC. Its protein is CASSPDSYEQYF.

Of note for this clone: Sequence at one end of the junction differs from germline and may be a read error. The gene calls are TRBV7-6 and TRBJ2-2, with TRBD1 identical over 10 bases. Germline-derived CDR1 and CDR2 are SGHVS and FNYEAQ. This CDR3 region has 18 residues. The CDR3 DNA follows: TGTGCCAGCGGCTTACTTGGCGGCAGACAGGGGGCCACCGGGGAGCTGTTTTTT. The encoded protein is CASGLLGGRQGATGELFF.

The rearrangement joins TRBV5-1 to TRBJ2-1, with 9 bases fitting TRBD2. This CDR3 has 14 residues. The V and J ends lost 1 base and 12 bases, in that order; junction bases with no gene match: 8. Looked up from germline, CDR1 is SGHRS and CDR2 is YFSETQ. CDR3 bases: TGCGCCAGCAGCTTGTTGCTAGCGGGAACCGGGCAGTTCTTC. Its translation: CASSLLLAGTGQFF.

V is TRBV6-5 and J is TRBJ1-2; no definite D call. CDR3 length: 14 residues. CDR1 and CDR2 (germline): MNHEY, SVGAGI. Trimming removed 2 bases at V and 6 bases at J, with 13 bases between. This CDR3 reads CASSYAGIGDGYTF. CDR3 coding DNA: TGTGCCAGCAGTTACGCCGGGATCGGAGATGGCTACACCTTC.

V and J are TRBV4-2 and TRBJ2-3, with 8 bases matching TRBD2. The CDR3 totals 15 residues. Germline V gives CDR1 LGHNA, CDR2 YNFKEQ. V gave up 4 bases and J gave up 3 bases; unmatched junction bases: 6. CDR3 DNA sequence: TGTGCCAGCAGCCCCGCGGGGGGCGCAACAGATACGCAGTATTTT. As protein: CASSPAGGATDTQYF.

In nucleotides, the CDR3 is TGTGCCAGCTCACCAGGATCGGGGAATCAGCCCCAGCATTTT. This encodes CASSPGSGNQPQHF. The V call is TRBV18, the J call TRBJ1-5, with no clear D. This CDR3 comprises 14 residues. CDR1 and CDR2 (germline): KGHSH, LQKENI. Trimming removed 2 bases at V and 4 bases at J, with 9 bases between.

The V gene is TRBV27, the J gene TRBJ2-7; D is unresolved. The V gene's germline CDR1 is MNHEY and CDR2 SMNVEV (reference sequence). The CDR3 length is 12 residues. V lost 7 bases and J lost 4, with 11 bases in between. CDR3 nucleotide sequence: TGTGCCAGCACCTCGAACTATTACGAGCAGTACTTC. Its protein product is CASTSNYYEQYF.

The genes are TRBV15 and TRBJ1-5, with D perhaps matching TRBD1 (5 bases). Germline loops: CDR1 LNHNV, CDR2 YYDKDF (reference sequence). This CDR3 contains 16 residues. The V end was cut by 0 bases, the J end by 6 bases, with 15 bases between. The CDR3 is CATSRDLGGGSQPQHF. CDR3 DNA: TGTGCCACCAGCAGAGATCTTGGGGGGGGTTCTCAGCCCCAGCATTTT.

V is TRBV5-6 and J is TRBJ2-7; D might be TRBD2 (6 bases). This CDR3 contains 15 residues. Germline V gives CDR1 SGHDT, CDR2 YYEEEE. Deletions cut 4 bases from V and 0 bases from J, with 14 bases between. CDR3 region: CASSTVADSSYEQYF. The CDR3 region has the DNA TGTGCCAGCAGCACCGTAGCGGATAGCTCCTACGAGCAGTACTTC.

V gene TRBV19 combines with J gene TRBJ1-6; D is unclear. Germline CDR1 reads LNHDA; CDR2 reads SQIVND (reference sequence). The CDR3 length is 13 residues. V was clipped by 0 bases and J by 7 bases, with 4 bases between them. For the CDR3, the DNA is TGTGCCAGTAGTATAGAATCGAATTCACCCCTCCACTTT. Protein: CASSIESNSPLHF.

This clone was recorded once. As DNA, the CDR3 is TGTGCCAGCAGTTTATCCTTCGGGGAGACCCAGTACTTC. Amino acid sequence: CASSLSFGETQYF. The V gene is TRBV27, the J gene TRBJ2-5, with D unclear. V lost 0 bases and J 5 bases, leaving 7 bases between the germline ends. Per the germline V gene, CDR1 is MNHEY and CDR2 is SMNVEV (reference sequence). The CDR3 runs to 13 residues.